This T cell receptor beta chain is from a study of T cell repertoires in cytomegalovirus infection. Each CDR3 protein is one row after TCRdb ran MiXCR on the reads. Here the sample spans approximately 250,000 distinct CDR3 sequences, around 6.2% being singletons. This clonotype showed up many times. Per the germline V gene, CDR1 is SGHVS and CDR2 is FQNEAQ. The ends lost 0 bases at V and 2 bases at J; junction bases unmatched: 0. The CDR3 spans 16 residues. Sequencing was carried out using PBMCs. The rearrangement uses TRBV7-8 and TRBJ2-5; 13 nucleotides line up with TRBD2. This receptor was identified in a human donor in good health (CMV status not recorded). Some clones in this sample may be carry-over from other donors' samples. Here the CDR3 reads CASSLAGLAGQETQYF. In DNA, the CDR3 is TGTGCCAGCAGCTTAGCGGGACTAGCGGGACAAGAGACCCAGTACTTC. The complete variable domain, with remaining parts taken from reference TRBV7-8 and TRBJ2-5, reads GAGVSQSPRYKVAKRGQDVALRCDPISGHVSLFWYQQALGQGPEFLTYFQNEAQLDKSGLPSDRFFAERPEGSVSTLKIQRTQQEDSAVYLCASSLAGLAGQETQYFGPGTRLLVL.